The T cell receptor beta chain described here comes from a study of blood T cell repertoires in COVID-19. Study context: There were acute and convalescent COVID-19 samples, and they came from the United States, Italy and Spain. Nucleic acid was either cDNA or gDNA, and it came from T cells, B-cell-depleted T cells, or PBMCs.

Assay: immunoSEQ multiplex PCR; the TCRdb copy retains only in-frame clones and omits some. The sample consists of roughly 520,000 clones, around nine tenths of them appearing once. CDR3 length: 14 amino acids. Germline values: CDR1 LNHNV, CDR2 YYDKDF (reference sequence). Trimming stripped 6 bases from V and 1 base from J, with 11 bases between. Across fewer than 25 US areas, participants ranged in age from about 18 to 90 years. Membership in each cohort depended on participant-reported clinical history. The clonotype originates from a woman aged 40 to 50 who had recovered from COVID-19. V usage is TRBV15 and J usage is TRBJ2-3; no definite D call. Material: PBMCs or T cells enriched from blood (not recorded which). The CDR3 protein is CATRDMRGTDTQYF. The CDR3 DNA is TGTGCCACCAGAGACATGCGAGGCACAGATACGCAGTATTTT.